The T cell receptor beta chain described here comes from a study of T-cell reconstitution after alpha-beta-depleted transplantation in children. J lost 1 base, V lost 1 base, and 3 bases had no gene match. Germline V gene sequence: CDR1 MGHDK, CDR2 SYGVNS. The CDR3 extends over 15 amino acids. This clonotype occurred many times. The TCRbeta library was prepared with unique molecular identifiers. MiXCR was run by TCRdb on the PCR reads, yielding one entry per CDR3 protein. In the table there are roughly 220,000 distinct CDR3 sequences, 9.7% of which are singletons. Source: PBMCs from the stem cell graft donor, taken from the stem cell graft. The clonotype originates from a human donor who donated a stem cell graft to a child with SCID. V usage is TRBV25-1 and J usage is TRBJ1-1; the match to TRBD1 covers 7 bases. The CDR3 DNA sequence: TGTGCCAGCAGTGAATCGACAGGGACGAACACTGAAGCTTTCTTT. Its translation is CASSESTGTNTEAFF.